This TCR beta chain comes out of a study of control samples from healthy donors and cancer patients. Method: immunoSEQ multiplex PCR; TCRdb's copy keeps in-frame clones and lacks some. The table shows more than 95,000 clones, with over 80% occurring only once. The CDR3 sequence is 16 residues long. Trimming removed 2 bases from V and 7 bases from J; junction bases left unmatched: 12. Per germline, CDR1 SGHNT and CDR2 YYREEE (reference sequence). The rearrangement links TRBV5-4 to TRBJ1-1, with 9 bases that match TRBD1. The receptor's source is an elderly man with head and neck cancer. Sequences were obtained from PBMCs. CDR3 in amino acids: CASSLSPGTGNDEAFF. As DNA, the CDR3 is TGTGCCAGCAGCTTAAGTCCCGGGACAGGGAATGATGAAGCTTTCTTT.